A selection of T cell receptor beta chains follows, all from one sample in a study of radiation and T cells in renal cell carcinoma. Produced via immunoSEQ multiplex PCR; TCRdb's table is partial and in-frame only. The sample has around 60,000 clones, around three quarters seen once. The sequenced sample was blood, obtained from a patient whose treatment included radiotherapy and nephrectomy. These TCRs come from a man in his sixties with renal cell carcinoma. Both conserved end residues are part of each CDR3. Each record gives: D gene, V gene, J gene, clone size, CDR3 protein, CDR3 DNA. The D gene is left open where the match is weak. Clone size is not always given. Where it is, it says once, few, many or a class for expanded clones.

TRBD2	TRBV6-5	TRBJ2-1	-	CASSSRRLAGAVEQFF	TGTGCCAGCAGTTCCAGGAGGCTAGCGGGAGCTGTTGAGCAGTTCTTC
-	TRBV25-1	TRBJ2-5	-	CASSDVIRGETQYF	TGTGCCAGCAGTGACGTAATCCGAGGGGAGACCCAGTACTTC
-	TRBV5-6	TRBJ2-7	-	CASSEQGYEQYF	TGTGCCAGCAGCGAACAGGGATACGAGCAGTACTTC
TRBD1	TRBV4-1	TRBJ2-5	-	CASSQVPDRVEETQYF	TGCGCCAGCAGCCAAGTCCCGGACAGGGTCGAAGAGACCCAGTACTTC
TRBD1	TRBV7-9	TRBJ2-1	-	CASSLIPGQGDNEQFF	TGTGCCAGCAGCTTAATCCCGGGACAGGGTGACAATGAGCAGTTCTTC
-	TRBV14	TRBJ2-2	-	CASSQGQGQNTGELFF	TGTGCCAGCAGCCAAGGCCAAGGACAGAACACCGGGGAGCTGTTTTTT
TRBD1	TRBV27	TRBJ2-5	-	CASSPRTGLPETQYF	TGTGCCAGCAGTCCCCGGACAGGGTTACCAGAGACCCAGTACTTC
-	TRBV27	TRBJ1-4	-	CASSPQGGEKLFF	TGTGCCAGCAGCCCACAGGGTGGTGAAAAACTGTTTTTT
-	TRBV5-1	TRBJ1-1	-	CASSFRRGHGLAEAFF	TGCGCCAGCAGCTTTCGAAGAGGGCACGGCCTGGCTGAAGCTTTCTTT
-	TRBV10-3	TRBJ1-2	-	CAISDRGVGAKVGYGYTF	TGTGCCATCAGTGACCGCGGGGTTGGGGCCAAGGTTGGCTATGGCTACACCTTC
-	TRBV6-5	TRBJ2-4	once	CASSISGAGGNIQYF	TGTGCCAGCAGCATTTCAGGGGCCGGGGGAAACATTCAGTACTTC
TRBD2	TRBV7-2	TRBJ2-3	once	CASSLTSGRAGLFADTQYF	TGTGCCAGCAGCTTAACTAGCGGGAGGGCCGGTTTATTTGCAGATACGCAGTATTTT
-	TRBV19	TRBJ1-4	-	CASSFLNEKLFF	TGTGCCAGTAGTTTCCTAAATGAAAAACTGTTTTTT
-	TRBV7-9	TRBJ2-7	once	CASSSIRTDISYEQYF	TGTGCCAGCAGCTCGATTCGGACAGACATTTCCTACGAGCAGTACTTC
-	TRBV19	TRBJ1-1	once	CASSIDRVTTEAFF	TGTGCCAGTAGTATAGATCGGGTTACCACTGAAGCTTTCTTT
-	TRBV14	TRBJ2-5	-	CASSRGGPRQTQYF	TGTGCCAGCAGCCGAGGAGGTCCCCGACAGACCCAGTACTTC
-	TRBV9	TRBJ2-2	-	CASSSGTSNTGELFF	TGTGCCAGCAGCTCCGGGACATCGAACACCGGGGAGCTGTTTTTT
-	TRBV19	TRBJ2-1	few	CASSISPGSNEQFF	TGTGCCAGTAGTATAAGTCCGGGGTCCAATGAGCAGTTCTTC
-	TRBV30	TRBJ1-2	-	CACSALSEAYGYTF	TGTGCCTGTTCTGCCCTATCGGAGGCCTATGGCTACACCTTC
-	TRBV10-3	TRBJ1-4	-	CAISDMGTNEKLFF	TGTGCCATCAGTGATATGGGTACTAATGAAAAACTGTTTTTT
-	TRBV5-1	TRBJ2-1	once	CASSLETSMGEQFF	TGCGCCAGCAGTCTCGAGACTAGTATGGGTGAGCAGTTCTTC
-	TRBV5-5	TRBJ1-1	-	CASSQMDRNTEAFF	TGTGCCAGCAGCCAAATGGACAGGAACACTGAAGCTTTCTTT
TRBD1	TRBV5-1	TRBJ2-3	-	CASSLLGTADTQYF	TGCGCCAGCAGCTTGTTGGGGACAGCAGATACGCAGTATTTT
-	TRBV6-6	TRBJ2-3	few	CASSYSWTESDTQYF	TGTGCCAGCAGTTACTCTTGGACAGAATCAGATACGCAGTATTTT
-	TRBV30	TRBJ1-2	-	CAWSPLTLGGYGYTF	TGTGCCTGGAGCCCTTTGACCTTAGGAGGCTATGGCTACACCTTC
-	TRBV11-2	TRBJ2-2	-	CASSLGAGVNTGELFF	TGTGCCAGCAGCTTAGGGGCAGGGGTGAACACCGGGGAGCTGTTTTTT
TRBD1	TRBV28	TRBJ2-1	-	CASRRGQAAYNEQFF	TGTGCCAGCAGACGGGGACAGGCCGCCTACAATGAGCAGTTCTTC
TRBD2	TRBV11-2	TRBJ2-1	-	CASSLYLSGIEQFF	TGTGCCAGCAGCCTTTACCTTAGCGGGATTGAGCAGTTCTTC
-	TRBV11-3	TRBJ1-1	-	CASSLGQGSTEAFF	TGTGCCAGCAGCCTCGGGCAGGGTAGTACTGAAGCTTTCTTT
TRBD1	TRBV27	TRBJ1-4	-	CASSLRGGFAEKLFF	TGTGCCAGCAGTCTCAGGGGGGGTTTTGCTGAAAAACTGTTTTTT
-	TRBV7-2	TRBJ1-1	-	CASSSDGYSTKGGAFF	TGTGCCAGCAGCTCGGACGGATACTCTACGAAGGGGGGAGCTTTCTTT
-	TRBV6-1	TRBJ2-1	-	CASSASEGTVFEQFF	TGTGCCAGCAGCGCCTCAGAGGGGACCGTGTTTGAGCAGTTCTTC
TRBD2	TRBV6-6	TRBJ2-7	-	CASSTAGGSSYEQYF	TGTGCCAGCTCCACCGCCGGGGGGAGCTCCTACGAGCAGTACTTC
-	TRBV5-8	TRBJ2-7	-	CTRKISGPEKTYEQYF	TGTACCAGGAAGATTTCAGGACCGGAGAAAACCTACGAGCAGTACTTC
-	TRBV7-2	TRBJ2-3	-	CASTVGGVTDTQYF	TGTGCCAGCACAGTGGGGGGTGTCACAGATACGCAGTATTTT
TRBD2	TRBV5-1	TRBJ2-2	-	CASSVGQTRAGGRGPTGELFF	TGCGCCAGCAGCGTAGGACAGACTAGAGCGGGAGGACGGGGCCCCACCGGGGAGCTGTTTTTT
TRBD1	TRBV6-4	TRBJ1-5	-	CASSRTGGDQPQHF	TGTGCCAGCAGCAGAACAGGGGGCGATCAGCCCCAGCATTTT
-	TRBV7-3	TRBJ2-1	-	CASSLTGDYNEQFF	TGTGCCAGCAGCTTAACGGGAGACTACAATGAGCAGTTCTTC
TRBD1	TRBV5-1	TRBJ2-5	-	CASSAGTERSGTQYF	TGCGCCAGCAGCGCTGGGACAGAAAGGTCGGGGACCCAGTACTTC
-	TRBV7-2	TRBJ1-5	once	CASSVPNQPQHF	TGTGCCAGCAGCGTCCCCAATCAGCCCCAGCATTTT
-	TRBV5-1	TRBJ2-5	-	CASSPLDQETQYF	TGCGCCAGCAGCCCTTTGGACCAAGAGACCCAGTACTTC
-	TRBV4-1	TRBJ1-4	few	CASSQDRGDQNEKLFF	TGCGCCAGCAGCCAAGATCGGGGGGACCAAAATGAAAAACTGTTTTTT
-	TRBV19	TRBJ2-1	-	CASRLMDGSSYNEQFF	TGTGCCAGTAGACTGATGGACGGGAGCTCCTACAATGAGCAGTTCTTC
-	TRBV4-2	TRBJ1-1	-	CASSQEFRDNTEAFF	TGTGCCAGCAGCCAAGAGTTCCGGGACAACACTGAAGCTTTCTTT
-	TRBV7-6	TRBJ2-3	-	CASSPRRDTDTQYF	TGTGCCAGCAGCCCCCGTCGGGACACAGATACGCAGTATTTT
TRBD2	TRBV30	TRBJ2-7	-	CASSSGGASYEQYF	TGTGCCTCCTCCAGCGGGGGGGCGTCCTACGAGCAGTACTTC
TRBD2	TRBV4-2	TRBJ2-5	-	CASSQEGKREEQETQYF	TGTGCCAGCAGCCAAGAAGGGAAGCGGGAGGAACAAGAGACCCAGTACTTC
-	TRBV6-5	TRBJ2-3	once	CASSLFADTQYF	TGTGCCAGCAGTTTATTCGCAGATACGCAGTATTTT
TRBD2	TRBV19	TRBJ2-1	-	CASSHISGEPYNEQFF	TGTGCCAGTAGCCACATTAGCGGGGAGCCATACAATGAGCAGTTCTTC
-	TRBV20-1	TRBJ2-1	-	CSARGEEQFF	TGCAGTGCTAGAGGGGAGGAGCAGTTCTTC
TRBD1	TRBV9	TRBJ1-1	few	CASSVEGQTSRNTEAFF	TGTGCCAGCAGCGTAGAGGGACAGACATCCAGGAACACTGAAGCTTTCTTT
-	TRBV21-1	TRBJ1-6	-	CASISNSPLHF	TGTGCCAGCATCTCAAATTCACCCCTCCACTTT
-	TRBV4-3	TRBJ2-2	-	CASSLAAPNTGELFF	TGCGCCAGCAGCCTCGCGGCACCGAACACCGGGGAGCTGTTTTTT
TRBD1	TRBV7-9	TRBJ1-4	-	CASNLQGTNEKLFF	TGTGCCAGCAACCTACAGGGGACTAATGAAAAACTGTTTTTT
TRBD1	TRBV19	TRBJ2-3	-	CASTPGRQGADTQYF	TGTGCCAGTACCCCGGGCCGACAGGGAGCAGATACGCAGTATTTT
TRBD2	TRBV11-3	TRBJ2-1	-	CASSLRLAGANEQFF	TGTGCCAGCAGCTTAAGACTAGCGGGAGCTAATGAGCAGTTCTTC
-	TRBV9	TRBJ1-2	once	CASGREVGGYTF	TGTGCCAGCGGCCGCGAGGTGGGAGGCTACACCTTC
-	TRBV5-1	TRBJ1-1	-	CASSLEGTDNTEAFF	TGCGCCAGCAGCTTGGAAGGGACGGATAATACTGAAGCCTTCTTT
TRBD1	TRBV6-5	TRBJ2-7	-	CASSSRGQGHYF	TGTGCCAGCAGTTCGCGGGGACAGGGACATTACTTC